Listed below are T cell receptor beta chains from one sample, sequenced in a study of T cell responses to AZD1222 COVID-19 vaccine. The data were produced by immunoSEQ multiplex PCR, yet TCRdb's version contains in-frame clones alone and is incomplete. Counted here are 95,000 to 150,000 clones, 85% to 90% occurring once; the ten biggest clones make up around 30%. The sequences come from peripheral blood, collected on day 0 of AZD1222 vaccination. These receptors all stem from an adult in good health. CDR3s include the opening cysteine and the closing phenylalanine or tryptophan. D genes are given only for firm matches. Size is stated for part of the rows, as once, few or many counts, or as a class when the clone is expanded.

few	-	TRBV4-3	TRBJ1-2	CASSLEGGAGGYTF	TGCGCCAGCAGCCTCGAGGGGGGTGCGGGTGGCTACACCTTC
-	-	TRBV18	TRBJ1-2	CASSDLRGSYTF	TGTGCCAGCTCGGATCTCCGTGGGAGCTACACCTTC
-	-	TRBV29-1	TRBJ2-1	CSVSDGSSYNEQFF	TGCAGCGTTTCAGACGGGAGCTCCTACAATGAGCAGTTCTTC
-	-	TRBV11-3	TRBJ2-7	CASSLDPSYEQYF	TGTGCCAGCAGCTTAGATCCATCCTACGAGCAGTACTTC
-	-	TRBV18	TRBJ2-2	CASPSANTGELFF	TGTGCCAGCCCAAGTGCGAACACCGGGGAGCTGTTTTTT
-	-	TRBV6-2/TRBV6-3	TRBJ2-3	CASSYSTSRPDTQYF	TGTGCCAGCAGTTACTCGACCAGCCGGCCAGATACGCAGTATTTT
-	-	TRBV5-4	TRBJ1-4	CASSLTAGHKNEKLFF	TGTGCCAGCAGCTTGACAGCGGGACATAAGAATGAAAAACTGTTTTTT
once	-	TRBV27	TRBJ1-2	CASSPSYRETYYGYTF	TGTGCCAGCAGTCCCTCCTACAGGGAGACCTACTATGGCTACACCTTC
-	-	TRBV6-5	TRBJ1-1	CASIPGGGKGTEAFF	TGTGCCAGCATCCCCGGAGGGGGGAAGGGCACTGAAGCTTTCTTT
-	-	TRBV5-6	TRBJ1-2	CASSFSANYGYTF	TGTGCCAGCAGCTTTTCCGCTAACTATGGCTACACCTTC
-	-	TRBV5-1	TRBJ1-4	CASSSAGGQFGKLFF	TGCGCCAGCAGCTCTGCTGGGGGCCAGTTCGGAAAACTGTTTTTT
-	TRBD1	TRBV5-1	TRBJ1-2	CASSIPGTGGSYGYTF	TGCGCCAGCAGCATCCCCGGGACAGGGGGCTCCTATGGCTACACCTTC
once	-	TRBV5-1	TRBJ1-2	CASSLVGEANYGYTF	TGCGCCAGCAGCTTGGTTGGGGAGGCTAACTATGGCTACACCTTC
few	-	TRBV7-2	TRBJ1-5	CASSPNLGNQPQHF	TGTGCCAGCAGCCCAAACTTGGGCAATCAGCCCCAGCATTTT
-	-	TRBV14	TRBJ2-7	CASSQEGTHEQYF	TGTGCCAGCAGCCAAGAAGGGACCCACGAGCAGTACTTC
-	TRBD2	TRBV19	TRBJ2-2	CASAGLAGGPGELFF	TGTGCCAGTGCGGGACTAGCGGGAGGGCCCGGGGAGCTGTTTTTT
-	-	TRBV5-1	TRBJ2-7	CASSFGGYEQYF	TGCGCCAGCAGCTTTGGAGGTTACGAGCAGTACTTC
-	TRBD2	TRBV5-1	TRBJ2-1	CASSWGLAGGEQFF	TGCGCCAGCAGCTGGGGACTAGCGGGAGGGGAGCAGTTCTTC
few	-	TRBV6-2/TRBV6-3	TRBJ1-6	CASSGTVDNSPLHF	TGTGCCAGCAGTGGGACGGTAGATAATTCACCCCTCCACTTT
-	-	TRBV30	TRBJ2-3	CAWSVMRGTQYF	TGTGCCTGGAGTGTAATGCGGGGTACGCAGTATTTT
-	-	TRBV15	TRBJ1-3	CATSRDLGNTIYF	TGTGCCACCAGCAGAGACCTTGGAAACACCATATATTTT
-	-	TRBV6-5	TRBJ1-5	CASNQAGANQPQHF	TGTGCCAGCAACCAGGCGGGCGCCAATCAGCCCCAGCATTTT
-	-	TRBV12-3/TRBV12-4	TRBJ2-5	CASSATTQETQYF	TGTGCCAGCAGTGCAACTACACAAGAGACCCAGTACTTC
-	TRBD1	TRBV3-1/TRBV3-2	TRBJ2-2	CASSRQWGRTGFTGELFF	TGTGCCAGCAGCCGCCAATGGGGTCGGACAGGGTTTACCGGGGAGCTGTTTTTT